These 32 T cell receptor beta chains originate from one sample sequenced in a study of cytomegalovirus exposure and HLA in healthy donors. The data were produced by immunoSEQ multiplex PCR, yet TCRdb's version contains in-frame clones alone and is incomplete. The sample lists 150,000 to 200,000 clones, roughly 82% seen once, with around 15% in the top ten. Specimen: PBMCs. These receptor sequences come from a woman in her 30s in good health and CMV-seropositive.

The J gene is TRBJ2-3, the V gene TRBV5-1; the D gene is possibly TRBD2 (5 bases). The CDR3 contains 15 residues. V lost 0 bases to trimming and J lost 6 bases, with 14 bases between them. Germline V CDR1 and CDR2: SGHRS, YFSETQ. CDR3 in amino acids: CASSLDLLAFDTQYF. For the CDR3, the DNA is TGCGCCAGCAGCTTGGACCTCCTAGCTTTTGATACGCAGTATTTT.

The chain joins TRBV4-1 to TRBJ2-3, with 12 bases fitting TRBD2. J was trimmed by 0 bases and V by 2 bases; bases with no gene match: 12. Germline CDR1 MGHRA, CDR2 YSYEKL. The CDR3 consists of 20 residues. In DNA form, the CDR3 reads TGCGCCAGCAGCCAACCTCCCGGAATGACTAGCGGGAGTAGCACAGATACGCAGTATTTT. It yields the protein CASSQPPGMTSGSSTDTQYF.

This CDR3 is CSVGLTGKGISYEQYF. The CDR3 DNA reads TGCAGCGTGGGCTTAACAGGGAAGGGAATCTCCTACGAGCAGTACTTC. The rearrangement links TRBV29-1 to TRBJ2-7, with D tentatively TRBD1 (6 bases). The ends were cut back, 6 bases at V and 0 bases at J, with 21 bases in the middle. The germline V gene encodes CDR1 SQVTM and CDR2 ANQGSEA. The CDR3 totals 16 residues.

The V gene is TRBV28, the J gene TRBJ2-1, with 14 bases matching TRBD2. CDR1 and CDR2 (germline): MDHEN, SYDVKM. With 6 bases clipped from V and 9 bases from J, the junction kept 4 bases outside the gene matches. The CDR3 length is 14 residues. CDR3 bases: TGTGCCAGCAGGACTAGCGGGAGGGCCGGTGAGCAGTTCTTC. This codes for CASRTSGRAGEQFF.

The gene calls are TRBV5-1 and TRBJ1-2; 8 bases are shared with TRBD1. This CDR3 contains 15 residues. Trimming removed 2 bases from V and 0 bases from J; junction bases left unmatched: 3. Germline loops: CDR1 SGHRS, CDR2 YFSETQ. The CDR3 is CASSFDRGSNYGYTF. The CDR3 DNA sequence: TGCGCCAGCAGCTTTGACAGGGGATCTAACTATGGCTACACCTTC.

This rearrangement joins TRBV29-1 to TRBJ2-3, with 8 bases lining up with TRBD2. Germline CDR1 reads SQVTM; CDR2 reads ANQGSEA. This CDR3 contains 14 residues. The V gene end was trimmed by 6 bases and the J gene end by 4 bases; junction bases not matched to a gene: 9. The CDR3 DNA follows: TGCAGCGTCGACAGAGCGGGGGTATCAGATACGCAGTATTTT. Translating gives CSVDRAGVSDTQYF.

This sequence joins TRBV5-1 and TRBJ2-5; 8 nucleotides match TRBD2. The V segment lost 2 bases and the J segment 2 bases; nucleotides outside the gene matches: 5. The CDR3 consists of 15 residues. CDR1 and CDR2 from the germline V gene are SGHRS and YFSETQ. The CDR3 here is CASSLAGVGQETQYF. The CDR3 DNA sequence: TGCGCCAGCAGCTTAGCGGGAGTCGGGCAAGAGACCCAGTACTTC.

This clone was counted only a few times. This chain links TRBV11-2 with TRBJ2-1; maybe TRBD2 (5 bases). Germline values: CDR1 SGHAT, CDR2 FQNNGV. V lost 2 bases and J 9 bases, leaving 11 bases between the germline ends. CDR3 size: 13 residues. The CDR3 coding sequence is TGTGCCAGCAGCTTACCGGGGAGACTTGAGCAGTTCTTC. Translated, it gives CASSLPGRLEQFF. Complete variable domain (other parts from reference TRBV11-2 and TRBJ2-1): EAGVAQSPRYKIIEKRQSVAFWCNPISGHATLYWYQQILGQGPKLLIQFQNNGVVDDSQLPKDRFSAERLKGVDSTLKIQPAKLEDSAVYLCASSLPGRLEQFFGPGTRLTVL.

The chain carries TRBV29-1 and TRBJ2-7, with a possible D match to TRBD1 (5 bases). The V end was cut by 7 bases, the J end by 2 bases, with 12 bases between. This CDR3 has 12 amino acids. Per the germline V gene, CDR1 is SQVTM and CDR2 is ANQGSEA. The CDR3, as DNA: TGCAGCGCCCGTCGACAGACCTACGAGCAGTACTTC. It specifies CSARRQTYEQYF.

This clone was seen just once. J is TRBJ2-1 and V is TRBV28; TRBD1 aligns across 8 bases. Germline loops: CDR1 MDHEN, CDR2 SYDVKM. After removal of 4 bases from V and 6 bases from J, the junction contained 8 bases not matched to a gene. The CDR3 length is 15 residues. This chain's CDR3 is CASSSPTGESNEQFF. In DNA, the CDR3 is TGTGCCAGCAGTTCACCGACAGGGGAGAGCAATGAGCAGTTCTTC.

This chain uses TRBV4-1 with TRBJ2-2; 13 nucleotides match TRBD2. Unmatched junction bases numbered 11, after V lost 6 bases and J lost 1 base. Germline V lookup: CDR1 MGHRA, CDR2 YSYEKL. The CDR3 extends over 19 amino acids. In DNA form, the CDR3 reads TGCGCCAGCAGTCCCGGACTAGCGGGAGCAAGGGTGAACACCGGGGAGCTGTTTTTT. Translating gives CASSPGLAGARVNTGELFF.

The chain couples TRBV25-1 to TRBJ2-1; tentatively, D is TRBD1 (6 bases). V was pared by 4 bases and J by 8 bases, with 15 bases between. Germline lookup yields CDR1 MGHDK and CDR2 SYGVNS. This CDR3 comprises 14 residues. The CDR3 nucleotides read TGTGCCAGCAGTGTACAGGGTCTTCTTGATGAGCAGTTCTTC. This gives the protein CASSVQGLLDEQFF.

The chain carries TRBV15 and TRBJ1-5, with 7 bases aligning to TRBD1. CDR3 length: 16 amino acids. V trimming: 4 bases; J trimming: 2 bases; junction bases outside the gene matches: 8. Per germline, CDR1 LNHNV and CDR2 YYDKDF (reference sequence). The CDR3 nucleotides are TGTGCCACCAGCAAAGCCCCCGGGACAGGCAATCAGCCCCAGCATTTT. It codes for CATSKAPGTGNQPQHF.

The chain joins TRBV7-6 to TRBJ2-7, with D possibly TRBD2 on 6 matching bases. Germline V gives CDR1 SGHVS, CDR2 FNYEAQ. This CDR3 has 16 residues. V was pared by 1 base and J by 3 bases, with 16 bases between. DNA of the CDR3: TGTGCCAGCAGCTTAGATCGGGGAGGTGGAATCTACGAGCAGTACTTC. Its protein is CASSLDRGGGIYEQYF.

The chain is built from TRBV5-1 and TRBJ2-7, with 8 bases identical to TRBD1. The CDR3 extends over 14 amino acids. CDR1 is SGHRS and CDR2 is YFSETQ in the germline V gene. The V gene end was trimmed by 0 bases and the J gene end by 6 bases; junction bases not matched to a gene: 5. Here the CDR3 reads CASSLGGTGPEQYF. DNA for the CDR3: TGCGCCAGCAGCTTGGGAGGGACAGGTCCCGAGCAGTACTTC. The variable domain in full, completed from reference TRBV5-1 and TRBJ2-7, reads KAGVTQTPRYLIKTRGQQVTLSCSPISGHRSVSWYQQTPGQGLQFLFEYFSETQRNKGNFPGRFSGRQFSNSRSEMNVSTLELGDSALYLCASSLGGTGPEQYFGPGTRLTVT.

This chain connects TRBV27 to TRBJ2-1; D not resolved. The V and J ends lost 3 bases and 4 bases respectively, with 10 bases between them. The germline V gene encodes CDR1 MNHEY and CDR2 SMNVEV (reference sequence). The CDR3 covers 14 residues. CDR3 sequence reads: CASSFDTTYNEQFF. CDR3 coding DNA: TGTGCCAGCAGTTTTGATACCACATACAATGAGCAGTTCTTC.

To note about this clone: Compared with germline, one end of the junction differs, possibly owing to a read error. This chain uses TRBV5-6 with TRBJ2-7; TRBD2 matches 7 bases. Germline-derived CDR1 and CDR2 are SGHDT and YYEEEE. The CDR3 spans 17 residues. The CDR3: CASTLGAGYLSSYEQYF. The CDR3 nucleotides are TGTGCCAGCACCTTGGGAGCGGGATACTTGAGCTCCTACGAGCAGTACTTC.

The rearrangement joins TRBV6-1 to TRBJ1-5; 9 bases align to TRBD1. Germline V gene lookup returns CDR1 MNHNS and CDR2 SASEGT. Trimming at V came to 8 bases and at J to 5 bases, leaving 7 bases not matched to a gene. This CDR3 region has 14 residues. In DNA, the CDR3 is TGTGCCAGCCTACTTACAGGGGGCGATCAGCCCCAGCATTTT. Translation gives CASLLTGGDQPQHF.

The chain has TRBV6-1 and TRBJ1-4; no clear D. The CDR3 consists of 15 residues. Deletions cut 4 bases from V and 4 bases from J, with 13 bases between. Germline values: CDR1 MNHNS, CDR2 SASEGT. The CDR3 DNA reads TGTGCCAGCAGTGGCCGGCGTGCGGGTAATGAAAAACTGTTTTTT. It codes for CASSGRRAGNEKLFF.

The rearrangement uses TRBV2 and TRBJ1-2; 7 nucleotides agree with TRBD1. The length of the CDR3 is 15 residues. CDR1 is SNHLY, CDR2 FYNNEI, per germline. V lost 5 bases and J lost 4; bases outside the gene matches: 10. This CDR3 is CASSPTDRVGYGYTF. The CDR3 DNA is TGTGCCAGCAGTCCAACCGACAGGGTAGGCTATGGCTACACCTTC.

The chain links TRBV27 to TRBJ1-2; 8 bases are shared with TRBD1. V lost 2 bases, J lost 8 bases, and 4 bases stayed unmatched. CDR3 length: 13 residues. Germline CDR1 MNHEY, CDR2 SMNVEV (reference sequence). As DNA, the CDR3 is TGTGCCAGCAGTTTAGCAGGGGGCCGGGGCTACACCTTC. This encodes CASSLAGGRGYTF.

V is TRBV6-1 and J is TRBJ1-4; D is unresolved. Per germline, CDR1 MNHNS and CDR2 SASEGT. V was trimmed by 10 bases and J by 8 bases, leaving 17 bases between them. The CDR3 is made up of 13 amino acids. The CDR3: CAIQRRPQEKLFF. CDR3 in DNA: TGTGCCATCCAGCGGCGGCCCCAGGAAAAACTGTTTTTT.

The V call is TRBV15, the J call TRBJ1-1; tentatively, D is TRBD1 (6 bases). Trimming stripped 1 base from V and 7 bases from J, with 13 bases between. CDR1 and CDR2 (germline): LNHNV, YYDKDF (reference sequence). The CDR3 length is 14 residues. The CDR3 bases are TGTGCCACCAGCAGAGGTTGGCAGGGGAATGAAGCTTTCTTT. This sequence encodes CATSRGWQGNEAFF.

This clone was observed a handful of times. CDR3 sequence reads: CSVAGYGTQYF. The CDR3 DNA reads TGCAGCGTTGCAGGATATGGTACGCAGTATTTT. The chain links TRBV29-1 to TRBJ2-3; D gene uncertain. Germline V gene lookup returns CDR1 SQVTM and CDR2 ANQGSEA. V was clipped by 4 bases and J by 8 bases, with 10 bases between them. The CDR3 is 11 residues long.

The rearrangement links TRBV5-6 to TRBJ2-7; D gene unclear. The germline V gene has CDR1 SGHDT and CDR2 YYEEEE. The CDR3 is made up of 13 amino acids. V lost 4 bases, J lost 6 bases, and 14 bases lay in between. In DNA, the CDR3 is TGTGCCAGCAGCCAACCCCCCCTAGGCGAGCAGTACTTC. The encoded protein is CASSQPPLGEQYF.

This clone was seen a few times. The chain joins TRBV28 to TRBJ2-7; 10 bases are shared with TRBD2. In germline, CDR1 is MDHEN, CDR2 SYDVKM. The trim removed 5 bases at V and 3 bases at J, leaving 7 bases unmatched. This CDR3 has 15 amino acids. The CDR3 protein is CASSTSTSGFYEQYF. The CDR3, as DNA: TGTGCCAGCAGTACCTCGACTAGCGGGTTCTACGAGCAGTACTTC.

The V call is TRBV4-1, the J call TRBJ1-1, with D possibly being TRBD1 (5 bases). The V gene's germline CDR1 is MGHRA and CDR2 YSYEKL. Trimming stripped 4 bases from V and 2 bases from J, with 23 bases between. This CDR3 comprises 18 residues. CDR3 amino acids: CASSLLGIGAGGNTEAFF. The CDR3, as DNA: TGCGCCAGCAGCCTTCTTGGTATAGGGGCAGGCGGAAACACTGAAGCTTTCTTT.

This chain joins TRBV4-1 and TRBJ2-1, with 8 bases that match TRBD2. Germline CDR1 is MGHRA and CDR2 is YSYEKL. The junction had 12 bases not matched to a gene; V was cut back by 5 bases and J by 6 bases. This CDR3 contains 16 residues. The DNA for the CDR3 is TGCGCCAGCAGCTTGGGGGTGCGGGAGGCGGGCAATGAGCAGTTCTTC. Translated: CASSLGVREAGNEQFF.

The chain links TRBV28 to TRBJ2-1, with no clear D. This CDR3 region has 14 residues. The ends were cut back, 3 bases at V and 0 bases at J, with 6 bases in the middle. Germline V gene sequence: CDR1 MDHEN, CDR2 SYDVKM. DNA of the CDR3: TGTGCCAGCAGTTTCCCGAGCTCCTACAATGAGCAGTTCTTC. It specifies CASSFPSSYNEQFF.

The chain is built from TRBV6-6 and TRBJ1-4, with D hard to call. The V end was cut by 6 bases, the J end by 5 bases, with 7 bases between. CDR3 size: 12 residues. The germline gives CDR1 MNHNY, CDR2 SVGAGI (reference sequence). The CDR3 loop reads CASRSRNEKLFF. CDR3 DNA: TGTGCCAGCAGATCCAGAAATGAAAAACTGTTTTTT.

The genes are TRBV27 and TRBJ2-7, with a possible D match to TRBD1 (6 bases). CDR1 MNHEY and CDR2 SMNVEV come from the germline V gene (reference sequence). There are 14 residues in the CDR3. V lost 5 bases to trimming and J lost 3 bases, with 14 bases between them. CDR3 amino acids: CASSLGGQHYEQYF. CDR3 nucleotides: TGTGCCAGCAGTCTCGGAGGACAGCACTACGAGCAGTACTTC.

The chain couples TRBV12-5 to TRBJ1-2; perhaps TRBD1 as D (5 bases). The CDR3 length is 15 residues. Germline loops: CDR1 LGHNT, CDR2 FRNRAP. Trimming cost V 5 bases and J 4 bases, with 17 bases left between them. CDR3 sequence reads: CASGGRGNLVYGYTF. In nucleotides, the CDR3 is TGTGCTAGTGGTGGAAGGGGTAATCTCGTCTATGGCTACACCTTC.